The 3 T cell receptor beta chains presented below share a single source sample, sequenced in a study of regulatory T cells in long-lasting Graves disease. Sequencing libraries for TCR beta were prepared with iRepertoire HTBI primers and Arm-PCR of CDR3 regions. TCRdb ran MiXCR on the multiplex PCR reads and lists one entry per CDR3 protein. Altogether about 240,000 distinct CDR3 sequences are present, just over 20% being singletons, with the ten largest covering over 11%. Time point noted: newly diagnosed GD, antithyroid drugs for less than 3 months. Generation of the TCR library employed RNA extracted from PBMCs. Sequencing was performed on peripheral blood mononuclear cells (PBMCs), taken at new diagnosis, from a patient treated with antithyroid drugs. The receptors shown here come from a female donor with Graves disease.

In this sample, this clonotype turned up many times. The rearrangement joins TRBV28 to TRBJ2-3, with unresolved D. Germline-derived CDR1 and CDR2 are MDHEN and SYDVKM. The V and J ends lost 5 bases and 0 bases respectively, with 6 bases between them. This CDR3 region has 13 residues. Here the CDR3 DNA reads TGTGCCAGCAGTCCAAAGAGCACAGATACGCAGTATTTT. It encodes CASSPKSTDTQYF.

V and J are TRBV11-3 and TRBJ1-1; D is possibly TRBD1 (5 bases). The CDR3 consists of 16 residues. The V gene's germline CDR1 is SGHNT and CDR2 YENEEA. V was trimmed by 0 bases and J by 4 bases, leaving 15 bases between them. CDR3 sequence (DNA): TGTGCCAGCAGCTTAGATGGCCGGGAGGGGAGCACTGAAGCTTTCTTT. Translation: CASSLDGREGSTEAFF.

This clonotype has at least ten counts. The V and J genes are TRBV7-2 and TRBJ1-6; possible D gene TRBD1, 5 bases. Germline CDR1 reads SGHTA; CDR2 reads FQGNSA. This CDR3 region has 18 residues. Trimming stripped 5 bases from V and 3 bases from J, with 20 bases between. CDR3 in amino acids: CASSVSWGEGYYNSPLHF. CDR3 coding DNA: TGTGCCAGCAGCGTATCGTGGGGGGAGGGCTACTATAATTCACCCCTCCACTTT.